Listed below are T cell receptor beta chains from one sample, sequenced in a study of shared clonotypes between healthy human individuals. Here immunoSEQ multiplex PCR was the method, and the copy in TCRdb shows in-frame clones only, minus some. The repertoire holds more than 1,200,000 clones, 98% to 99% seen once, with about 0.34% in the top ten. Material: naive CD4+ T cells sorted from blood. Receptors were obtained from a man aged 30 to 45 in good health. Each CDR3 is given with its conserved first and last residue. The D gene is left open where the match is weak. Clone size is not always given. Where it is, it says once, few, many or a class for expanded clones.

cdr3_aa: CASSSKGFTGELFF; cdr3_nt: TGCGCCAGCAGCTCGAAGGGTTTCACCGGGGAGCTGTTTTTT; cdr3_length: 14; d_call: .; clone_size: once; j_call: TRBJ2-2; v_call: TRBV10-1
cdr3_aa: CASSLAGRNTDTQYF; cdr3_nt: TGTGCCAGCAGCCTAGCGGGAAGAAACACAGATACGCAGTATTTT; cdr3_length: 15; d_call: TRBD2; clone_size: .; j_call: TRBJ2-3; v_call: TRBV7-6
cdr3_aa: CASSSRDRGGGELFF; cdr3_nt: TGTGCCAGCAGCTCGAGGGACAGGGGTGGCGGGGAGCTGTTTTTT; cdr3_length: 15; d_call: TRBD1; clone_size: .; j_call: TRBJ2-2; v_call: TRBV5-4
cdr3_aa: CASSQDARGRGYEQYF; cdr3_nt: TGCGCCAGCAGCCAAGATGCACGGGGCAGGGGATACGAGCAGTACTTC; cdr3_length: 16; d_call: .; clone_size: .; j_call: TRBJ2-7; v_call: TRBV4-3
cdr3_aa: CARSNDLTDTQYF; cdr3_nt: TGTGCCAGATCAAATGACCTCACAGATACGCAGTATTTT; cdr3_length: 13; d_call: .; clone_size: .; j_call: TRBJ2-3; v_call: TRBV7-2
cdr3_aa: CASSLSSRVYNEQYF; cdr3_nt: TGTGCCAGCAGCTTGAGCTCGCGGGTTTACAACGAGCAGTACTTC; cdr3_length: 15; d_call: .; clone_size: .; j_call: TRBJ2-7; v_call: TRBV5-5
cdr3_aa: CASSATGSGPDTQYF; cdr3_nt: TGTGCCAGCAGTGCAACAGGGTCTGGACCAGATACGCAGTATTTT; cdr3_length: 15; d_call: .; clone_size: .; j_call: TRBJ2-3; v_call: TRBV25-1
cdr3_aa: CASTPSGRDHEQYF; cdr3_nt: TGCGCCAGCACTCCGTCCGGGAGGGATCACGAGCAGTACTTC; cdr3_length: 14; d_call: TRBD2; clone_size: .; j_call: TRBJ2-7; v_call: TRBV5-1
cdr3_aa: CASSLTGTRNEQYF; cdr3_nt: TGTGCCAGCAGCTTAACCGGGACACGTAACGAGCAGTACTTC; cdr3_length: 14; d_call: .; clone_size: .; j_call: TRBJ2-7; v_call: TRBV7-9
cdr3_aa: CASSLSVAGGLWGQPQHF; cdr3_nt: TGTGCCAGCAGTTTATCCGTGGCAGGGGGCTTATGGGGCCAGCCCCAGCATTTT; cdr3_length: 18; d_call: TRBD1; clone_size: .; j_call: TRBJ1-5; v_call: TRBV27
cdr3_aa: CASSRTGSGELFF; cdr3_nt: TGTGCCAGCAGCCGTACAGGAAGCGGGGAGCTGTTTTTT; cdr3_length: 13; d_call: .; clone_size: .; j_call: TRBJ2-2; v_call: TRBV7-2
cdr3_aa: CASSTQPGQGKGDQPQHF; cdr3_nt: TGTGCCAGTAGTACCCAACCAGGACAGGGGAAGGGCGATCAGCCCCAGCATTTT; cdr3_length: 18; d_call: TRBD1; clone_size: .; j_call: TRBJ1-5; v_call: TRBV19
cdr3_aa: CASNTSLQYTEAFF; cdr3_nt: TGCGCCAGCAACACCTCTCTACAGTACACTGAAGCTTTCTTT; cdr3_length: 14; d_call: .; clone_size: .; j_call: TRBJ1-1; v_call: TRBV5-1
cdr3_aa: CASSLKGPGSYEQYF; cdr3_nt: TGCGCCAGCAGCTTGAAAGGTCCAGGGTCCTACGAGCAGTACTTC; cdr3_length: 15; d_call: .; clone_size: .; j_call: TRBJ2-7; v_call: TRBV5-1
cdr3_aa: CASSLAAGGTDTQYF; cdr3_nt: TGTGCCAGCAGCTTAGCGGCGGGGGGGACAGATACGCAGTATTTT; cdr3_length: 15; d_call: TRBD2; clone_size: .; j_call: TRBJ2-3; v_call: TRBV7-9
cdr3_aa: CASSVEAGIYGYTF; cdr3_nt: TGTGCCAGCAGCGTAGAGGCGGGTATCTATGGCTACACCTTC; cdr3_length: 14; d_call: .; clone_size: .; j_call: TRBJ1-2; v_call: TRBV9
cdr3_aa: CASSPLLETGYGYTF; cdr3_nt: TGTGCCAGCTCACCTTTATTAGAAACAGGATATGGCTACACCTTC; cdr3_length: 15; d_call: .; clone_size: .; j_call: TRBJ1-2; v_call: TRBV18
cdr3_aa: CASSYRRDRGYTF; cdr3_nt: TGTGCCAGCAGCTACCGCCGGGACAGAGGCTACACCTTC; cdr3_length: 13; d_call: TRBD1; clone_size: .; j_call: TRBJ1-2; v_call: TRBV27
cdr3_aa: CASSLVPGQGSADTQYF; cdr3_nt: TGTGCCAGCAGCTTAGTTCCGGGACAGGGAAGCGCAGATACGCAGTATTTT; cdr3_length: 17; d_call: TRBD1; clone_size: .; j_call: TRBJ2-3; v_call: TRBV7-9
cdr3_aa: CASSENREGEQYF; cdr3_nt: TGTGCCAGCAGTGAAAACAGGGAAGGCGAGCAGTACTTC; cdr3_length: 13; d_call: .; clone_size: .; j_call: TRBJ2-7; v_call: TRBV2
cdr3_aa: CAISQGSLVNTEAFF; cdr3_nt: TGTGCCATATCACAGGGTTCTTTGGTGAACACTGAAGCTTTCTTT; cdr3_length: 15; d_call: .; clone_size: .; j_call: TRBJ1-1; v_call: TRBV19
cdr3_aa: CASSERGGGQPQHF; cdr3_nt: TGTGCCAGCAGTGAACGAGGGGGCGGGCAGCCCCAGCATTTT; cdr3_length: 14; d_call: TRBD1; clone_size: .; j_call: TRBJ1-5; v_call: TRBV25-1
cdr3_aa: CASSSDRGSRDTQYF; cdr3_nt: TGTGCCAGCAGTTCGGACAGGGGTTCCCGGGATACGCAGTATTTT; cdr3_length: 15; d_call: TRBD1; clone_size: .; j_call: TRBJ2-3; v_call: TRBV27
cdr3_aa: CASSQDLLVGEQYF; cdr3_nt: TGTGCCAGCAGCCAAGATTTGCTAGTAGGCGAGCAGTACTTC; cdr3_length: 14; d_call: .; clone_size: once; j_call: TRBJ2-7; v_call: TRBV4-2
cdr3_aa: CSVARRLAGGPWNEQYF; cdr3_nt: TGCAGCGTGGCTAGAAGACTAGCGGGAGGGCCTTGGAACGAGCAGTACTTC; cdr3_length: 17; d_call: TRBD2; clone_size: .; j_call: TRBJ2-7; v_call: TRBV29-1
cdr3_aa: CASSVGQGTQYF; cdr3_nt: TGTGCCAGCAGCGTAGGCCAGGGAACGCAGTATTTT; cdr3_length: 12; d_call: .; clone_size: .; j_call: TRBJ2-3; v_call: TRBV9
cdr3_aa: CASSQVLGGGEKLFF; cdr3_nt: TGCGCCAGCAGCCAAGTGCTTGGGGGAGGCGAAAAACTGTTTTTT; cdr3_length: 15; d_call: .; clone_size: .; j_call: TRBJ1-4; v_call: TRBV4-1
cdr3_aa: CASSGLEKLFF; cdr3_nt: TGTGCCAGCAGTGGCCTGGAAAAACTGTTTTTT; cdr3_length: 11; d_call: .; clone_size: .; j_call: TRBJ1-4; v_call: TRBV28
cdr3_aa: CSIGTAAKNIQYF; cdr3_nt: TGCAGCATCGGGACAGCAGCCAAAAACATTCAGTACTTC; cdr3_length: 13; d_call: TRBD1; clone_size: .; j_call: TRBJ2-4; v_call: TRBV29-1
cdr3_aa: CATSTGTRNTGELFF; cdr3_nt: TGTGCCACCAGCACCGGGACACGGAACACCGGGGAGCTGTTTTTT; cdr3_length: 15; d_call: .; clone_size: .; j_call: TRBJ2-2; v_call: TRBV15
cdr3_aa: CASSSRGGGSGTGELFF; cdr3_nt: TGTGCTAGCAGCTCCCGAGGGGGGGGATCGGGCACCGGGGAGCTGTTTTTT; cdr3_length: 17; d_call: .; clone_size: once; j_call: TRBJ2-2; v_call: TRBV7-7
cdr3_aa: CASSRGTSGSYEQYF; cdr3_nt: TGTGCCAGCAGCCGGGGGACTAGCGGGAGCTACGAGCAGTACTTC; cdr3_length: 15; d_call: TRBD2; clone_size: .; j_call: TRBJ2-7; v_call: TRBV5-8
cdr3_aa: CASRFVLAGGPNEQYF; cdr3_nt: TGTGCCAGCAGGTTCGTACTAGCGGGAGGCCCCAACGAGCAGTACTTC; cdr3_length: 16; d_call: TRBD2; clone_size: .; j_call: TRBJ2-7; v_call: TRBV28
cdr3_aa: CASSPQAGATYNEQFF; cdr3_nt: TGTGCCAGCTCACCCCAAGCGGGAGCGACCTACAATGAGCAGTTCTTC; cdr3_length: 16; d_call: TRBD2; clone_size: .; j_call: TRBJ2-1; v_call: TRBV18
cdr3_aa: CASSLGRNLSNQPQHF; cdr3_nt: TGTGCCAGCAGCTTAGGCAGAAACCTTAGCAATCAGCCCCAGCATTTT; cdr3_length: 16; d_call: .; clone_size: .; j_call: TRBJ1-5; v_call: TRBV7-4
cdr3_aa: CASSEFGAGGLQFF; cdr3_nt: TGCGCCAGCAGTGAGTTCGGTGCGGGAGGTCTTCAGTTCTTC; cdr3_length: 14; d_call: TRBD2; clone_size: .; j_call: TRBJ2-1; v_call: TRBV10-1
cdr3_aa: CASSRLPGQGNEETQYF; cdr3_nt: TGTGCCAGCAGCCGTCTGCCGGGACAGGGGAACGAAGAGACCCAGTACTTC; cdr3_length: 17; d_call: TRBD1; clone_size: .; j_call: TRBJ2-5; v_call: TRBV14
cdr3_aa: CASSPGGDGYTF; cdr3_nt: TGTGCCAGCAGCCCGGGGGGGGATGGCTACACCTTC; cdr3_length: 12; d_call: .; clone_size: once; j_call: TRBJ1-2; v_call: TRBV6-6
cdr3_aa: CASSLVIARAYNEQFF; cdr3_nt: TGTGCCAGCAGCTTAGTGATCGCTCGAGCCTACAATGAGCAGTTCTTC; cdr3_length: 16; d_call: .; clone_size: .; j_call: TRBJ2-1; v_call: TRBV11-2
cdr3_aa: CASSQGWTPMNTEAFF; cdr3_nt: TGCGCCAGCAGCCAAGGTTGGACGCCGATGAACACTGAAGCTTTCTTT; cdr3_length: 16; d_call: .; clone_size: .; j_call: TRBJ1-1; v_call: TRBV4-1
cdr3_aa: CASSLAEVGEQYF; cdr3_nt: TGTGCCAGCAGTTTAGCTGAGGTGGGCGAGCAGTACTTC; cdr3_length: 13; d_call: .; clone_size: .; j_call: TRBJ2-7; v_call: TRBV27
cdr3_aa: CASSRTSGATTYEQYF; cdr3_nt: TGTGCCAGCAGCCGGACTAGCGGGGCAACTACCTACGAGCAGTACTTC; cdr3_length: 16; d_call: TRBD2; clone_size: .; j_call: TRBJ2-7; v_call: TRBV7-2
cdr3_aa: CAWSVGSGRNYNEQFF; cdr3_nt: TGTGCCTGGAGTGTAGGCTCGGGCAGGAACTACAATGAGCAGTTCTTC; cdr3_length: 16; d_call: .; clone_size: .; j_call: TRBJ2-1; v_call: TRBV30
cdr3_aa: CASSPGQGVYYGYTF; cdr3_nt: TGTGCCAGCAGTCCTGGACAGGGTGTTTACTATGGCTACACCTTC; cdr3_length: 15; d_call: TRBD1; clone_size: .; j_call: TRBJ1-2; v_call: TRBV2
cdr3_aa: CASSLGHPQETQYF; cdr3_nt: TGCGCCAGCAGCCTGGGACATCCCCAAGAGACCCAGTACTTC; cdr3_length: 14; d_call: .; clone_size: .; j_call: TRBJ2-5; v_call: TRBV5-1
cdr3_aa: CASSSTAHSNQPQHF; cdr3_nt: TGCGCCAGCAGCTCGACGGCTCATAGCAATCAGCCCCAGCATTTT; cdr3_length: 15; d_call: .; clone_size: .; j_call: TRBJ1-5; v_call: TRBV5-1
cdr3_aa: CASSPPGTGEQYF; cdr3_nt: TGTGCCAGCTCACCACCTGGGACAGGCGAGCAGTACTTC; cdr3_length: 13; d_call: TRBD1; clone_size: .; j_call: TRBJ2-7; v_call: TRBV18
cdr3_aa: CASMRGQEFYPQHF; cdr3_nt: TGTGCCAGCATGAGGGGACAGGAATTCTATCCCCAGCATTTT; cdr3_length: 14; d_call: TRBD1; clone_size: .; j_call: TRBJ1-5; v_call: TRBV6-1
cdr3_aa: CASSQEGFGLAGDTQYF; cdr3_nt: TGTGCCAGCAGCCAAGAAGGTTTTGGACTAGCGGGAGATACGCAGTATTTT; cdr3_length: 17; d_call: TRBD2; clone_size: once; j_call: TRBJ2-3; v_call: TRBV14
cdr3_aa: CAISDNRAKATDTQYF; cdr3_nt: TGTGCCATCAGTGACAACAGGGCCAAAGCCACAGATACGCAGTATTTT; cdr3_length: 16; d_call: .; clone_size: once; j_call: TRBJ2-3; v_call: TRBV10-3
cdr3_aa: CASSPSGTPGPYNEQFF; cdr3_nt: TGTGCCAGCAGCCCGTCTGGGACCCCTGGGCCTTACAATGAGCAGTTCTTC; cdr3_length: 17; d_call: .; clone_size: once; j_call: TRBJ2-1; v_call: TRBV9
cdr3_aa: CASSVTTGGPRGELFF; cdr3_nt: TGTGCCAGCAGCGTAACGACGGGAGGGCCTAGAGGGGAGCTGTTTTTT; cdr3_length: 16; d_call: TRBD2; clone_size: .; j_call: TRBJ2-2; v_call: TRBV9
cdr3_aa: CASSLQGTSGSNTGELFF; cdr3_nt: TGCGCCAGCAGCTTACAAGGGACTAGCGGGTCGAACACCGGGGAGCTGTTTTTT; cdr3_length: 18; d_call: TRBD2; clone_size: .; j_call: TRBJ2-2; v_call: TRBV5-1